This T cell receptor (beta chain) originates from a study of breast tumors, draining lymph nodes, adjacent tissues. Study-level points and caveats: Tumor repertoires ranked between lymph nodes and nontumor tissue in diversity, with V and J gene preferences. That most tumor T cells come from lymph nodes remained unproven. Luminal-like breast cancer showed significantly greater tumor-nontumor repertoire similarity than basal-like breast cancer did.

TCRdb reprocessed the multiplex PCR reads with MiXCR, giving one entry per CDR3 protein. The data contain approximately 88,000 distinct CDR3 sequences, over 25% of them singletons. Ten or more counts support this clonotype. Antigen specificity is unknown. The germline V gene encodes CDR1 GTSNPN and CDR2 SVGIG (reference sequence). V dropped 5 bases and J dropped 0; count of bases not matched to a gene: 6. The CDR3 contains 15 residues. Breast cancer patients provided tissue from their axillary draining lymph nodes. The sequenced sample was axillary lymph node tissue. The chain joins TRBV30 to TRBJ2-2; TRBD2 matches at 7 bases. This sequence was found in a female donor with breast cancer. Some clones in this sample may be carry-over from other donors' samples. CDR3 DNA: TGTGCCTGGGGGGTCGGACTAGCGAACACCGGGGAGCTGTTTTTT. Its protein is CAWGVGLANTGELFF. The complete variable domain, with remaining parts taken from reference TRBV30 and TRBJ2-2, reads SQTIHQWPATLVQPVGSPLSLECTVEGTSNPNLYWYRQAAGRGLQLLFYSVGIGQISSEVPQNLSASRPQDRQFILSSKKLLLSDSGFYLCAWGVGLANTGELFFGEGSRLTVL.